Below, 27 T cell receptor beta chains from the same sample are listed, as sequenced in a study of blood T cell repertoires in COVID-19. Here immunoSEQ multiplex PCR was the method, and the copy in TCRdb shows in-frame clones only, minus some. The sample consists of around 91,000 clones, around 85% of them appearing once. The sequenced sample consisted of peripheral blood. Receptors were obtained from a human donor in a cohort sampled during active COVID-19.

This clone was found a few times. The junction departs from germline at one end; a sequencing error may be responsible. This chain uses TRBV5-1 with TRBJ2-7, with a possible D match to TRBD1 (6 bases). The V gene's germline CDR1 is SGHRS and CDR2 YFSETQ. CDR3 length equals 12 residues. The DNA for the CDR3 is TGCGCCAGCAGCTCACCCGGGACAAATCCTTTCTTC. Translation gives CASSSPGTNPFF.

The V call is TRBV6-5, the J call TRBJ2-7; maybe TRBD2 (7 bases). CDR1 is MNHEY and CDR2 is SVGAGI in the germline V gene. This CDR3 contains 15 residues. V was shortened by 0 bases and J by 4 bases, with 13 bases between the two germline ends. The CDR3 DNA sequence: TGTGCCAGCAGTTACTCGGGGGGGCCAGGGTACGAGCAGTACTTC. Translation gives CASSYSGGPGYEQYF.

The rearrangement links TRBV24-1 to TRBJ1-2, with 12 positions matching TRBD1. The CDR3 contains 16 residues. Trimming removed 3 bases from V and 3 bases from J; junction bases left unmatched: 4. In germline, CDR1 is KGHDR, CDR2 SFDVKD. CDR3 sequence (DNA): TGTGCCACCAGTGATCCGGGGACAGGGGGCTACTATGGCTACACCTTC. It specifies CATSDPGTGGYYGYTF.

This chain joins TRBV28 and TRBJ1-1; no firm D call. This CDR3 spans 12 amino acids. Germline CDR1 is MDHEN and CDR2 is SYDVKM. The ends were cut back, 10 bases at V and 3 bases at J, with 12 bases in the middle. The CDR3, as DNA: TGTGCCACCGAACTGGCGGACACTGAAGCTTTCTTT. This sequence encodes CATELADTEAFF.

This chain connects TRBV7-2 to TRBJ2-7; 10 nucleotides line up with TRBD2. The V segment lost 5 bases and the J segment 3 bases; nucleotides outside the gene matches: 4. CDR3 length equals 14 residues. Per the germline V gene, CDR1 is SGHTA and CDR2 is FQGNSA. The DNA of the CDR3 is TGTGCCAGCAGCCCCAGCGGGAGGGTCTACGAGCAGTACTTC. Translated: CASSPSGRVYEQYF.

DNA for the CDR3: TGTGCCAGCTCACCACGTGGGAGCTCCTATAATTCACCCCTCCACTTT. This translates into CASSPRGSSYNSPLHF. This rearrangement joins TRBV18 to TRBJ1-6; D unclear. Germline V CDR1 and CDR2: KGHSH, LQKENI. The CDR3 loop spans 16 amino acids. Trimming stripped 1 base from V and 0 bases from J, with 7 bases between.

The V call is TRBV9, the J call TRBJ2-7; 10 bases are shared with TRBD2. The CDR3 has 16 residues. J gave up 0 bases and V 0 bases, and 3 bases lay outside the gene matches. The V gene's germline CDR1 is SGDLS and CDR2 YYNGEE. CDR3 coding DNA: TGTGCCAGCAGCGTAGCCGGACTAGCGGACTCCTACGAGCAGTACTTC. Its translation is CASSVAGLADSYEQYF.

V usage is TRBV4-3 and J usage is TRBJ2-7, with 7 bases aligning to TRBD2. Germline V gene lookup returns CDR1 LGHNA and CDR2 YSLEER. V dropped 0 bases and J dropped 2; count of bases not matched to a gene: 7. There are 16 residues in the CDR3. In DNA form, the CDR3 reads TGCGCCAGCAGCCAAGATGGGAGGGGTGGCACCTACGAGCAGTACTTC. This gives the protein CASSQDGRGGTYEQYF.

The chain combines TRBV11-3 with TRBJ2-3; the match to TRBD1 covers 8 bases. The ends lost 9 bases at V and 2 bases at J; junction bases unmatched: 7. Germline V CDR1 and CDR2: SGHNT, YENEEA. This CDR3 is 14 amino acids long. This CDR3 is CASRTGSDTDTQYF. CDR3 coding DNA: TGTGCCAGTCGGACAGGGTCAGACACAGATACGCAGTATTTT.

The J gene is TRBJ2-5, the V gene TRBV5-4; 10 bases agree with TRBD2. V lost 2 bases and J lost 5; bases outside the gene matches: 9. CDR1 is SGHNT and CDR2 is YYREEE in the germline V gene (reference sequence). The CDR3 length is 16 residues. The CDR3, as DNA: TGTGCCAGCAGCTTCGGGCTAGCGGGAGTAGGCGAGACCCAGTACTTC. It yields the protein CASSFGLAGVGETQYF. Filled out from reference TRBV5-4 and TRBJ2-5, the complete variable domain reads ETGVTQSPTHLIKTRGQQVTLRCSSQSGHNTVSWYQQALGQGPQFIFQYYREEENGRGNFPPRFSGLQFPNYSSELNVNALELDDSALYLCASSFGLAGVGETQYFGPGTRLLVL.

The chain uses TRBV6-6 and TRBJ2-7; TRBD1 matches at 10 bases. CDR3 length: 16 amino acids. V trimming: 2 bases; J trimming: 4 bases; junction bases outside the gene matches: 8. CDR1 and CDR2 (germline): MNHNY, SVGAGI (reference sequence). Here the CDR3 reads CASSYPPGQGTYEQYF. As DNA, the CDR3 is TGTGCCAGCAGTTACCCGCCGGGACAGGGGACTTACGAGCAGTACTTC.

The J gene is TRBJ2-3, the V gene TRBV5-6; tentative D call: TRBD2 (6 bases). In germline, CDR1 is SGHDT, CDR2 YYEEEE. Deletions cut 3 bases from V and 1 base from J, with 12 bases between. CDR3 length: 15 residues. In DNA, the CDR3 is TGTGCCAGCAGCTCCGACCCGGGGGGCACAGATACGCAGTATTTT. Amino acids: CASSSDPGGTDTQYF.

The CDR3 nucleotides read TGTGCCAGCAGCAAAGAACAGGTCGAAGAGACCCAGTACTTC. Translating it yields CASSKEQVEETQYF. J is TRBJ2-5 and V is TRBV21-1; the D segment call TRBD1 is taken from the table without a DNA check. TRBV21-1 has pseudogene status. The CDR3 has 14 amino acids.

This rearrangement joins TRBV24-1 to TRBJ2-7; unclear D gene. This CDR3 is built from 16 residues. The V gene's germline CDR1 is KGHDR and CDR2 SFDVKD. V dropped 4 bases and J dropped 1 base, with 16 bases sitting between them. CDR3 coding DNA: TGTGCCACCAGTGAGACCCTAGTGACCCAGTCCTACGAGCAGTACTTC. This sequence encodes CATSETLVTQSYEQYF.

CDR3 nucleotides: TGTGCCAGCTCAACAACCCCTAGCGGGAGAACAGATACGCAGTATTTT. Its translation: CASSTTPSGRTDTQYF. The chain employs TRBV18 and TRBJ2-3, with 10 bases lining up with TRBD2. CDR3 length: 16 amino acids. In germline, CDR1 is KGHSH, CDR2 LQKENI. The trim removed 5 bases at V and 3 bases at J, leaving 8 bases unmatched.

The gene calls are TRBV12-3 or TRBV12-4 and TRBJ2-1; TRBD1 might be the D (6 bases). The CDR3 runs 13 residues. Trimming stripped 6 bases from V and 8 bases from J, with 14 bases between. The CDR3 region has the DNA TGTGCCAGCAGCTGGGGGCTAGCCTATGAGCAGTTCTTC. Its protein is CASSWGLAYEQFF.

The chain couples TRBV2 to TRBJ2-3; 7 bases fit TRBD2. Germline CDR1 SNHLY, CDR2 FYNNEI. The V gene end was trimmed by 7 bases and the J gene end by 8 bases; junction bases not matched to a gene: 12. The length of the CDR3 is 14 residues. The DNA of the CDR3 is TGTGCCAGCACCGAACCTAGCGGCACGGGTACGCAGTATTTT. It encodes CASTEPSGTGTQYF.

This sequence joins TRBV10-3 and TRBJ2-1; maybe TRBD2 (6 bases). In germline, CDR1 is ENHRY, CDR2 SYGVKD. V lost 10 bases to trimming and J lost 6 bases, with 13 bases between them. The CDR3 loop spans 12 amino acids. The CDR3 here is CATEGRSNEQFF. As DNA, the CDR3 is TGTGCCACGGAGGGCAGAAGCAATGAGCAGTTCTTC.

The chain uses TRBV24-1 and TRBJ2-7; 8 positions match TRBD1. Germline CDR1 reads KGHDR; CDR2 reads SFDVKD. V lost 5 bases and J lost 6; bases outside the gene matches: 8. The length of the CDR3 is 14 residues. CDR3 DNA: TGTGCCACCAGTGGTGGACAGGGCTTTTCCGAGCAGTACTTC. Translation: CATSGGQGFSEQYF.

The CDR3 loop reads CASSQDFGTGANVLTF. The CDR3 nucleotides read TGCGCCAGCAGCCAAGATTTCGGGACTGGGGCCAACGTCCTGACTTTC. The chain recombines TRBV4-3 with TRBJ2-6; D perhaps matches TRBD2 (5 bases). Looked up from germline, CDR1 is LGHNA and CDR2 is YSLEER. This CDR3 is 16 amino acids long. Trimming left V 0 bases short and J 2 bases short, with 8 bases between.

The chain links TRBV6-2 or TRBV6-3 to TRBJ2-5; 7 positions match TRBD2. This CDR3 has 17 residues. The J segment lost 1 base and the V segment lost 0 bases, leaving 8 bases of the junction unmatched. Germline V CDR1 and CDR2: MNHEY, SVGEGT. CDR3 residues: CASSYSRLLAPQETQYF. The CDR3 nucleotides read TGTGCCAGCAGTTACTCGAGACTACTAGCGCCCCAAGAGACCCAGTACTTC.

The chain combines TRBV30 with TRBJ2-1; 10 nucleotides agree with TRBD2. Losses at the gene ends were 2 bases for V and 6 bases for J; bases not matched to a gene: 4. Germline V gives CDR1 GTSNPN, CDR2 SVGIG (reference sequence). The CDR3 is 14 residues long. In DNA, the CDR3 is TGTGCCTGGAGTCCGGGACTAGCGACCAATGAGCAGTTCTTC. This encodes CAWSPGLATNEQFF.

This rearrangement joins TRBV5-1 to TRBJ1-6; 10 bases line up with TRBD1. Germline CDR1 SGHRS, CDR2 YFSETQ. V lost 6 bases to trimming and J lost 12 bases; unmatched junction nucleotides: 9. The CDR3 length is 14 residues. The DNA for the CDR3 is TGCGCCAGCACCCAGGACAGGGGGGATTTACCCCTCCACTTT. This sequence encodes CASTQDRGDLPLHF. Full variable domain (missing parts from reference TRBV5-1 and TRBJ1-6): KAGVTQTPRYLIKTRGQQVTLSCSPISGHRSVSWYQQTPGQGLQFLFEYFSETQRNKGNFPGRFSGRQFSNSRSEMNVSTLELGDSALYLCASTQDRGDLPLHFGNGTRLTVT.

The V gene is TRBV4-2, the J gene TRBJ1-5; TRBD1 matches at 9 bases. Trimming at V came to 0 bases and at J to 6 bases, leaving 3 bases not matched to a gene. The CDR3 is 15 residues long. CDR1 and CDR2 (germline): LGHNA, YNFKEQ. The DNA of the CDR3 is TGTGCCAGCAGCCAAGAACAGGGGGCCCCTCAGCCCCAGCATTTT. It yields the protein CASSQEQGAPQPQHF.

The V call is TRBV9, the J call TRBJ1-2; tentative D call: TRBD1 (5 bases). The germline gives CDR1 SGDLS, CDR2 YYNGEE. Trimming stripped 3 bases from V and 4 bases from J, with 10 bases between. The length of the CDR3 is 13 residues. The CDR3 nucleotides are TGTGCCAGCAGCGGACAGTGGACCTATGGCTACACCTTC. It specifies CASSGQWTYGYTF.

V and J are TRBV5-6 and TRBJ1-2, with D maybe TRBD1 (5 bases). V lost 0 bases and J 5 bases, leaving 11 bases between the germline ends. This CDR3 spans 14 amino acids. In germline, CDR1 is SGHDT, CDR2 YYEEEE. For the CDR3, the DNA is TGTGCCAGCAGCTTGGGGGGCGCGGCGTATGGCTACACCTTC. It encodes CASSLGGAAYGYTF. The whole variable domain, filled in from reference TRBV5-6 and TRBJ1-2, reads DAGVTQSPTHLIKTRGQQVTLRCSPKSGHDTVSWYQQALGQGPQFIFQYYEEEERQRGNFPDRFSGHQFPNYSSELNVNALLLGDSALYLCASSLGGAAYGYTFGSGTRLTVV.

The chain joins TRBV30 to TRBJ1-1; TRBD1 matches 7 bases. The junction had 3 bases not matched to a gene; V was cut back by 3 bases and J by 5 bases. CDR1 and CDR2 from the germline V gene are GTSNPN and SVGIG (reference sequence). The CDR3 contains 12 residues. The chain's CDR3 is CAWSTGVTEAFF. The CDR3 DNA follows: TGTGCCTGGAGCACAGGGGTAACTGAAGCTTTCTTT.